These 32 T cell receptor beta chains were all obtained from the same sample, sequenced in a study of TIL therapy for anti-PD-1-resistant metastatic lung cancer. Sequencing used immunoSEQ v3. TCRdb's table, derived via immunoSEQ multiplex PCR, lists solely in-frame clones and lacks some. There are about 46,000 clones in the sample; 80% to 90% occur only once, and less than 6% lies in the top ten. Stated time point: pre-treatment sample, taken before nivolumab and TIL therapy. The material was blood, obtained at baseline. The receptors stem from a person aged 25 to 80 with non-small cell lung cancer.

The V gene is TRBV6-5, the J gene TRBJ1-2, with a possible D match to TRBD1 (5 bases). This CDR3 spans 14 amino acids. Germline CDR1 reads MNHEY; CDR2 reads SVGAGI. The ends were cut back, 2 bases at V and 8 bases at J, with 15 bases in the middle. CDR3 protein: CASSYRQGSLGYTF. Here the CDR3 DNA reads TGTGCCAGCAGTTACCGGCAGGGATCGCTCGGCTACACCTTC.

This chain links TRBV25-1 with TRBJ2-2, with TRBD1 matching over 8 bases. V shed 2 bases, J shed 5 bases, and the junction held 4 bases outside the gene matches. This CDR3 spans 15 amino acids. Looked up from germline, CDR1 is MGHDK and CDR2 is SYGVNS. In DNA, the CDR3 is TGTGCCAGCAGTGAACCCGGGACAGGTACCGGGGAGCTGTTTTTT. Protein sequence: CASSEPGTGTGELFF.

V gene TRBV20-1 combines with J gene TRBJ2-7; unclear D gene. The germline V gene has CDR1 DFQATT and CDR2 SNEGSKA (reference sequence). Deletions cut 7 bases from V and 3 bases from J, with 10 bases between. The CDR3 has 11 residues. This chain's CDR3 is CSVPNGYEQYF. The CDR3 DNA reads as TGCAGTGTTCCCAACGGCTACGAGCAGTACTTC.

This CDR3 reads CASSLRTSGVNEQFF. The DNA for the CDR3 is TGTGCCAGCAGCTTAAGGACTAGCGGGGTCAATGAGCAGTTCTTC. J is TRBJ2-1 and V is TRBV7-2; 12 bases agree with TRBD2. V shed 2 bases and J 6 bases; nucleotides not matched to a gene: 2. The CDR3 is 15 residues long. CDR1 and CDR2 (germline): SGHTA, FQGNSA.

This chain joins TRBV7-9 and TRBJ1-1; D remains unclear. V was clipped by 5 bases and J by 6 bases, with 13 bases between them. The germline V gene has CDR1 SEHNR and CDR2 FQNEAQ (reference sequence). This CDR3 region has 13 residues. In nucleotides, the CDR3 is TGTGCCAGCAGCCCGACCGGGTCCCCTGAAGCTTTCTTT. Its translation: CASSPTGSPEAFF.

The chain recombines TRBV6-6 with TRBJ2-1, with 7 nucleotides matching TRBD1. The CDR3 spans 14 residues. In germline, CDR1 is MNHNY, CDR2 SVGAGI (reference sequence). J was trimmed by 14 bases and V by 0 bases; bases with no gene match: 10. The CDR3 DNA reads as TGTGCCAGCAGTTACTCGACAGGGATGGGTGGGGAGTTCTTC. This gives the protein CASSYSTGMGGEFF.

CDR3 in amino acids: CASRGQGRGGYTF. In nucleotides, the CDR3 is TGTGCCAGCAGGGGACAGGGGCGGGGTGGCTACACCTTC. This sequence joins TRBV28 and TRBJ1-2; 10 nucleotides align to TRBD1. This CDR3 is 13 amino acids long. Trimming took 6 bases from V and 7 from J; bases not matched to a gene: 5. CDR1 and CDR2 (germline): MDHEN, SYDVKM.

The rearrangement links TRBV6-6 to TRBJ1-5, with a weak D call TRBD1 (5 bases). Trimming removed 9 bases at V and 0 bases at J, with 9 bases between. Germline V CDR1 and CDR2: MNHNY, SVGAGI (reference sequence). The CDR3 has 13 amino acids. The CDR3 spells CASVRGSNQPQHF. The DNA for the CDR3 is TGTGCCAGTGTAAGGGGTAGCAATCAGCCCCAGCATTTT.

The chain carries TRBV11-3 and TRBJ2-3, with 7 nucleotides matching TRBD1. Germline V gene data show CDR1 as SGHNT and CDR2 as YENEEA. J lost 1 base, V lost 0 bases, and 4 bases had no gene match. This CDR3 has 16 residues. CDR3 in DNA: TGTGCCAGCAGCTTAGAAGGAAGGGGGCGCACAGATACGCAGTATTTT. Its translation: CASSLEGRGRTDTQYF.

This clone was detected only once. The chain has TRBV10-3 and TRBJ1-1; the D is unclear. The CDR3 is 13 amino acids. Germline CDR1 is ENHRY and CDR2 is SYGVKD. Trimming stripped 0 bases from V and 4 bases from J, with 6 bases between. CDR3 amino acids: CAISESMGTEAFF. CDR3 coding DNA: TGTGCCATCAGTGAGTCGATGGGCACTGAAGCTTTCTTT.

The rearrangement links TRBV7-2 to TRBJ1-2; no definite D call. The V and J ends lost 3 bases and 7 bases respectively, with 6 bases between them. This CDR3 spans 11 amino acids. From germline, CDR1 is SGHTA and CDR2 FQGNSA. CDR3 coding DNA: TGTGCCAGCAGCTTCTTCGCTGGCTACACCTTC. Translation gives CASSFFAGYTF.

The CDR3 DNA sequence: TGTGCCACCCGGACAGGGGAATTTGTGGTGGGGGAGCTGTTTTTT. This codes for CATRTGEFVVGELFF. The rearrangement links TRBV28 to TRBJ2-2, with 9 bases aligning to TRBD1. With 10 bases clipped from V and 8 bases from J, the junction kept 14 bases outside the gene matches. CDR3 length: 15 amino acids. CDR1 is MDHEN and CDR2 is SYDVKM in the germline V gene.

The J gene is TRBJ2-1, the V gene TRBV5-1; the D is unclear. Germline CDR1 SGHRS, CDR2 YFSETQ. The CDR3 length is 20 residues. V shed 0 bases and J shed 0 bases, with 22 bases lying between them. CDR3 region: CASSLAGLVVSWSSYNEQFF. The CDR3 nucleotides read TGCGCCAGCAGCTTGGCCGGGTTAGTCGTATCCTGGAGCTCCTACAATGAGCAGTTCTTC. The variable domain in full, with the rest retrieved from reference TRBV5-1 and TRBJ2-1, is KAGVTQTPRYLIKTRGQQVTLSCSPISGHRSVSWYQQTPGQGLQFLFEYFSETQRNKGNFPGRFSGRQFSNSRSEMNVSTLELGDSALYLCASSLAGLVVSWSSYNEQFFGPGTRLTVL.

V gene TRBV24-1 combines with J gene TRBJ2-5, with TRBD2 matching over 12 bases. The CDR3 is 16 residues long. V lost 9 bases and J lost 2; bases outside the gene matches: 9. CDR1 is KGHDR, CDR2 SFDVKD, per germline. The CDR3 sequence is CATGTWTSGNQETQYF. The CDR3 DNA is TGTGCCACCGGCACTTGGACTAGCGGGAATCAAGAGACCCAGTACTTC.

The CDR3 nucleotides read TGTGCCAGCAGCACCGTGGGCCAGAGCTCCTACAATGAGCAGTTCTTC. Its translation is CASSTVGQSSYNEQFF. The chain uses TRBV5-6 and TRBJ2-1, with no clear D. This CDR3 comprises 16 residues. V lost 4 bases and J lost 0, with 14 bases in between. CDR1 is SGHDT and CDR2 is YYEEEE in the germline V gene.

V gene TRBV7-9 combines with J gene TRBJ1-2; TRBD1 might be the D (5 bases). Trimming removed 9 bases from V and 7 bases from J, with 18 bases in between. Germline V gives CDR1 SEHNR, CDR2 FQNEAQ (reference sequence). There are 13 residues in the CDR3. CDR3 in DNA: TGTGCCAGTCACCTCCAACAGGTGGCTGGCTACACCTTC. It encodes CASHLQQVAGYTF.

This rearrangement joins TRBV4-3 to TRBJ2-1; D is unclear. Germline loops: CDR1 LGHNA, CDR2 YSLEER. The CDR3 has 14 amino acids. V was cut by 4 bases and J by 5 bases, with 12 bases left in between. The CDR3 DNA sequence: TGCGCCAGCAGCCGCGCCTTTGCAAACAATGAGCAGTTCTTC. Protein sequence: CASSRAFANNEQFF.

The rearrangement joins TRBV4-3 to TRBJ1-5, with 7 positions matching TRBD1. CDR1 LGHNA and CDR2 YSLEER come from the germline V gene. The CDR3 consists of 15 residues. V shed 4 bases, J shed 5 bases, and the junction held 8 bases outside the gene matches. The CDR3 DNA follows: TGCGCCAGCAGCCCCGCCTGGGACAGCTATCAGCCCCAGCATTTT. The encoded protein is CASSPAWDSYQPQHF.

CDR3 protein: CASSGLGPGGLEQFF. The DNA for the CDR3 is TGTGCCAGCAGCGGATTAGGCCCGGGAGGCCTTGAGCAGTTCTTC. This chain connects TRBV7-8 to TRBJ2-1, with 7 nucleotides matching TRBD2. CDR3 length: 15 amino acids. V lost 5 bases, J lost 9 bases, and 13 bases stayed unmatched. Germline lookup yields CDR1 SGHVS and CDR2 FQNEAQ.

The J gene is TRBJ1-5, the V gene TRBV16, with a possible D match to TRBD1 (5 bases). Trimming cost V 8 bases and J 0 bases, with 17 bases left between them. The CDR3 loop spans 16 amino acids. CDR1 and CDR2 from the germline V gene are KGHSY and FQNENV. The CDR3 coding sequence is TGTGCCAGCCACCAGGGAGTAGGGACTAGCAATCAGCCCCAGCATTTT. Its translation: CASHQGVGTSNQPQHF. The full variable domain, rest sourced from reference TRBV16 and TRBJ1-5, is GEEVAQTPKHLVRGEGQKAKLYCAPIKGHSYVFWYQQVLKNEFKFLISFQNENVFDETGMPKERFSAKCLPNSPCSLEIQATKLEDSAVYFCASHQGVGTSNQPQHFGDGTRLSIL.

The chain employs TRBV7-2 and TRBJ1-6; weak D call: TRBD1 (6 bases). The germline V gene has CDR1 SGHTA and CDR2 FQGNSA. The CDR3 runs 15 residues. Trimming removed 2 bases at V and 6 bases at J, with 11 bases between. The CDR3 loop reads CASSLSQQGNSPLHF. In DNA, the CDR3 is TGTGCCAGCAGCTTATCCCAACAGGGTAATTCACCCCTCCACTTT.

CDR3 region: CRGGAIDEAFF. The CDR3 coding sequence is TGCAGGGGAGGTGCAATCGATGAAGCTTTCTTT. The chain carries TRBV20-1 and TRBJ1-1; no clear D. The CDR3 spans 11 residues. Germline V gene lookup returns CDR1 DFQATT and CDR2 SNEGSKA (reference sequence).

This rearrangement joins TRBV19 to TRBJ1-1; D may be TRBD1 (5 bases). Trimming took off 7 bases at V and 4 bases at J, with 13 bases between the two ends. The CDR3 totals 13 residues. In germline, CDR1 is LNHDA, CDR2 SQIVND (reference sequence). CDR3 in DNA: TGTGCCAGTAAGGGGAGGGATGTCACTGAAGCTTTCTTT. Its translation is CASKGRDVTEAFF.

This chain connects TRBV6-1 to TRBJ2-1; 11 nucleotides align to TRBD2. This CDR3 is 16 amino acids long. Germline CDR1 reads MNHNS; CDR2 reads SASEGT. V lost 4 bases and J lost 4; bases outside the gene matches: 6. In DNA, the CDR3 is TGTGCCAGCAGTGGGGGTCTAGCGGGAGGTTACAATGAGCAGTTCTTC. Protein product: CASSGGLAGGYNEQFF.

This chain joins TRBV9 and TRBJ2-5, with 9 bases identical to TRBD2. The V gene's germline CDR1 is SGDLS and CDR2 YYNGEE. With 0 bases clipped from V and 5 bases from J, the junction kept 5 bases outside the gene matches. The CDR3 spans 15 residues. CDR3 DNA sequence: TGTGCCAGCAGCGTAGGGGCGGGAGGGCCGGAGACCCAGTACTTC. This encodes CASSVGAGGPETQYF.

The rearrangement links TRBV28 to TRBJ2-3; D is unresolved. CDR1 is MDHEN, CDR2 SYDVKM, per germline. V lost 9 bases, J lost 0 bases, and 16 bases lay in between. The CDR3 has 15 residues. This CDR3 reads CASSSLGTSTDTQYF. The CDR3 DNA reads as TGTGCCAGTTCCTCTCTGGGCACAAGCACAGATACGCAGTATTTT.

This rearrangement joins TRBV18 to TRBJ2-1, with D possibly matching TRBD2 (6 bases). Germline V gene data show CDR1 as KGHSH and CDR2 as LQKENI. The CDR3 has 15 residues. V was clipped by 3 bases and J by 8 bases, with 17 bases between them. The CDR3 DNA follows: TGTGCCAGCTCACCCGGACTAACGGCGGGCTATGAGCAGTTCTTC. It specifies CASSPGLTAGYEQFF.

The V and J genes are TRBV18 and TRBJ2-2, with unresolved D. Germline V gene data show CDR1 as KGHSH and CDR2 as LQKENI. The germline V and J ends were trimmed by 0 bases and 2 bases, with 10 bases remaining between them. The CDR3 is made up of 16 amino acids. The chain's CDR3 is CASSPPTAVNTGELFF. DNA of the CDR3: TGTGCCAGCTCACCACCGACGGCAGTTAACACCGGGGAGCTGTTTTTT.

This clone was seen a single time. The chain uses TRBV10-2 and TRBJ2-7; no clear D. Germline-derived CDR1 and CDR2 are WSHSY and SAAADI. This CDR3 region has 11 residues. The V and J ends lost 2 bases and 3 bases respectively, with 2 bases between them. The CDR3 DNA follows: TGCGCCAGCAGTGAGGGCTACGAGCAGTACTTC. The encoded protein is CASSEGYEQYF.

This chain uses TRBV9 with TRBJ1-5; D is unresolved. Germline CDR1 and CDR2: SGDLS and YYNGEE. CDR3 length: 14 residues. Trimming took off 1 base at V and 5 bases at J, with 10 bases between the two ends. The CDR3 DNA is TGTGCCAGCAGCGTATCAGGCGGGCATCAGCCCCAGCATTTT. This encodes CASSVSGGHQPQHF.

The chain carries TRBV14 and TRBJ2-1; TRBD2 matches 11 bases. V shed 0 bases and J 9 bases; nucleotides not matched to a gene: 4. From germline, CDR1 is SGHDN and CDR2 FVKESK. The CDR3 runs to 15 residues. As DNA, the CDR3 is TGTGCCAGCAGCCAAGATCCTAGCGGGAGGAGTGAGCAGTTCTTC. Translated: CASSQDPSGRSEQFF.

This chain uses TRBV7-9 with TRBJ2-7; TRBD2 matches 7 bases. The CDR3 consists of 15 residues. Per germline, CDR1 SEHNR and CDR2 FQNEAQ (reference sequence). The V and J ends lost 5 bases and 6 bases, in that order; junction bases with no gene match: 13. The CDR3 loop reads CASSAQLAIYGEQYF. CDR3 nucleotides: TGTGCCAGCAGCGCTCAACTAGCGATCTACGGCGAGCAGTACTTC.